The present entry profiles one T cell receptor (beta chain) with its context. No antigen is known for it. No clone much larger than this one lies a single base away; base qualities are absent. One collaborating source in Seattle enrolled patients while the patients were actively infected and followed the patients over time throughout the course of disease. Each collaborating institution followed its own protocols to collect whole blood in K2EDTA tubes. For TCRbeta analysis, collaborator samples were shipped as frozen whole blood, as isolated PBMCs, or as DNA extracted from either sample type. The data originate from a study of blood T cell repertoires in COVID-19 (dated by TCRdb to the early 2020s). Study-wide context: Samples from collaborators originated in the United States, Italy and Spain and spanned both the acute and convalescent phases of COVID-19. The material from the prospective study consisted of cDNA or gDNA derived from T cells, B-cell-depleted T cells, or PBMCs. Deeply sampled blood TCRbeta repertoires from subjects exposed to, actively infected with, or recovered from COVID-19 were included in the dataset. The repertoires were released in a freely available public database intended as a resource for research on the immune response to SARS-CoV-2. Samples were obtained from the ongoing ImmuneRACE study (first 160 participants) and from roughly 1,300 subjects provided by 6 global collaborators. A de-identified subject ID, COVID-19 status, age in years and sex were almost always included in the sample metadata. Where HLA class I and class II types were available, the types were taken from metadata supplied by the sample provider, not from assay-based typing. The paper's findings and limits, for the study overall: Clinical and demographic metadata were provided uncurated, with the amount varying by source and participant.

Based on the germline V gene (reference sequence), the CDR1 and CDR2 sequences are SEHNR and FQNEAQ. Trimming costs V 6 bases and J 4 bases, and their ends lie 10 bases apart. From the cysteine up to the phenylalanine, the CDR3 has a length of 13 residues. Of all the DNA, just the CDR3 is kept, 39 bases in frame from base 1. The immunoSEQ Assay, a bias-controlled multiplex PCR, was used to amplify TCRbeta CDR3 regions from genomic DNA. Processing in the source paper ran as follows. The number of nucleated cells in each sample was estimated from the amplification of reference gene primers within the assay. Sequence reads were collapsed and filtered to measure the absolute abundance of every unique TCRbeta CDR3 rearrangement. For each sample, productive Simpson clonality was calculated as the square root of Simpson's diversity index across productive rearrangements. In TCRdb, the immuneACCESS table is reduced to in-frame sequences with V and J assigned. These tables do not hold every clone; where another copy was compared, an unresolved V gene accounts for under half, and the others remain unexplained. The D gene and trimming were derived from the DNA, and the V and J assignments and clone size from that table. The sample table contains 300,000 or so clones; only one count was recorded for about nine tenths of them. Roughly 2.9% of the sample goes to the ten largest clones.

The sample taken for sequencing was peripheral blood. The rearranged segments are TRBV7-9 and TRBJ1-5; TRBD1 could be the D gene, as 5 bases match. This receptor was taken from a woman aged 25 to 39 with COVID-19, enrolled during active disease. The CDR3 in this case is CASSSQENQPQHF. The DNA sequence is TGTGCCAGCAGTTCACAGGAAAATCAGCCCCAGCATTTT.